This TCR beta chain was identified during a study of T cells in Graves' hyperthyroidism and ophthalmopathy. Study-level information: Blood from the periphery was taken at initial diagnosis, before any treatment.

A word on this clonotype: What it recognizes is unknown.

RNA transcripts yielded amplified TCR beta CDR3 regions. Initially, a first-round RT-PCR of the TCR CDR3 employed the HTBI primer set. TCRdb passed the multiplex PCR reads through MiXCR, listing each CDR3 protein once. Of around 700,000 distinct CDR3 sequences in the sample, around 20% were seen once. Unmatched junction bases numbered 8, after V lost 10 bases and J lost 4 bases. This CDR3 comprises 14 residues. The germline V gene has CDR1 SNHLY and CDR2 FYNNEI. Regarding the study as a whole: Ophthalmopathy stood apart from stable hyperthyroidism in a 13 V-J model. Progression to ophthalmopathy was predicted a median of 6.5 months early.

The sample comprised blood. The TCR comes from a woman in her fifties or sixties with Graves' hyperthyroidism that later progressed to Graves' ophthalmopathy. The chain joins TRBV2 to TRBJ2-2; 8 nucleotides agree with TRBD1. CDR3 amino acids: CATSGQGFTGELFF. The CDR3 coding sequence is TGTGCCACTTCAGGACAGGGCTTCACCGGGGAGCTGTTTTTT.